The clone carrying this T cell receptor beta chain was detected only a few times. The data are from a study of response to subunit inactivated influenza vaccine. TCRdb re-called the RT-PCR reads with MiXCR, one entry per CDR3 protein. The table lists over 800,000 distinct CDR3 sequences, about 20% of them singletons. Germline V lookup: CDR1 SGHVS, CDR2 FQNEAQ. V dropped 8 bases and J dropped 2 bases, with 14 bases sitting between them. The CDR3 spans 14 residues. This clonotype was sampled from a man aged 50 to 60 who received an inactivated influenza vaccine. This chain connects TRBV7-8 to TRBJ2-3; TRBD2 might be the D (5 bases). The sample here was PBMCs from blood, taken 4 to 6 days after vaccination. The CDR3 sequence: CASFLLVPTDTQYF. The CDR3 nucleotides are TGTGCCAGCTTCCTACTAGTCCCCACAGATACGCAGTATTTT.